The clone carrying this T cell receptor beta chain occurred a few times. Its antigen is currently unknown. Distinct nucleotide sequences in the sample also encode this CDR3. Trimming took 3 bases from V and 2 from J; bases not matched to a gene: 1. Looked up from germline, CDR1 is SEHNR and CDR2 is FQNEAQ (reference sequence). The CDR3 covers 14 residues. The study team obtained lesional scalp punch biopsies and peripheral blood from alopecia areata patients. This specimen comes from a study of CD8+ T cells in alopecia areata. TCR sequencing used cDNA made by reverse transcription of extracted RNA. Here immunoSEQ multiplex PCR was the method, and the copy in TCRdb shows in-frame clones only, minus some. The table lists about 97,000 clones, 41% of them singletons. The study's findings and limits: Scalp samples also yield sequences from resident alphabeta T cells of normal skin.

The clonotype originates from a human donor with alopecia areata. The sample consisted of CD4+ T cells sorted from blood. The V gene is TRBV7-9, the J gene TRBJ2-3; TRBD2 matches 8 bases. In nucleotides, the CDR3 is TGTGCCAGCAGCTTTAGCGGGAACACAGATACGCAGTATTTT. It encodes CASSFSGNTDTQYF.